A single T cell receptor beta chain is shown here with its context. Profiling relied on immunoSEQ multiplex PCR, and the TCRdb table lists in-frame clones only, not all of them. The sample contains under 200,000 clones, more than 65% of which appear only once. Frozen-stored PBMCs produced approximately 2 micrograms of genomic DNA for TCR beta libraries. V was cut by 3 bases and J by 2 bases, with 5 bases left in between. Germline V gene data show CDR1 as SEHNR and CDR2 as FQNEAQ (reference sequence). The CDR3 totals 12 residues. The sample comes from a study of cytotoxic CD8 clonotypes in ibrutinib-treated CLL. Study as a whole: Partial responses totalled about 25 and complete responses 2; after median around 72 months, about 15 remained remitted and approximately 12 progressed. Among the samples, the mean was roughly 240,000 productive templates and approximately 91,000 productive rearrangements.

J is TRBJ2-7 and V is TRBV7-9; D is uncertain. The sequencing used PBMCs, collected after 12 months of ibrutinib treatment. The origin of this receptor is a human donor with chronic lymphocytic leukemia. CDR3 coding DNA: TGTGCCAGCAGCTTGTCGGCCTACGAGCAGTACTTC. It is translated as CASSLSAYEQYF.